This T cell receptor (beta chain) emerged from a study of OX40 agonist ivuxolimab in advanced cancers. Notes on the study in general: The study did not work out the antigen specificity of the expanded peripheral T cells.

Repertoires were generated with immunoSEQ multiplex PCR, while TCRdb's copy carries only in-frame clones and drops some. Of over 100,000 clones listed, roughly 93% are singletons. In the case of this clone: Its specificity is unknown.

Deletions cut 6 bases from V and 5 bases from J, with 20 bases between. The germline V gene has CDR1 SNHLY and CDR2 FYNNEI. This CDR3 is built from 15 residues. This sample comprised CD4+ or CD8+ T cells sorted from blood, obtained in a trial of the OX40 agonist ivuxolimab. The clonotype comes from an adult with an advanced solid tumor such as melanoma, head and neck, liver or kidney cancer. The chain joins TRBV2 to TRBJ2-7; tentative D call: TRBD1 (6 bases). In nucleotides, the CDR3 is TGTGCCAGCAGCTCGAGGGGGATTTCGTCGGACGAGCAGTACTTC. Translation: CASSSRGISSDEQYF.